This is a list of T cell receptor beta chains from one sample in a study of blood T cells in healthy people across ages. TCRdb independently ran MiXCR on the 5' RACE reads; one entry per CDR3 protein. The sample holds around 750,000 distinct CDR3 sequences, approximately 55% seen once. What was sequenced was blood. Every receptor here comes from an elderly man in good health. The CDR3 runs from the conserved cysteine through the conserved F or W. Fields, in order: D gene, clone size, J gene, V gene, CDR3 DNA, CDR3 protein. D genes are given only for firm matches. For some rows the clone size is stated as once, few or many, or as a class when expanded; others skip it.

TRBD2 NA TRBJ2-7 TRBV9 TGTGCCAGCAGCGGGCAACTGTCGGGAGGGTACAATGAGCAGTACTTC CASSGQLSGGYNEQYF
NA NA TRBJ2-3 TRBV3-1 TGTGCCAGCAGCCAAGAAGGGACAGATACGCAGTATTTT CASSQEGTDTQYF
NA NA TRBJ1-2 TRBV6-9 TGTGCCAGCAGTTTCTCGGAGGGGACGCCTAACTATGGCTACACCTTC CASSFSEGTPNYGYTF
NA once TRBJ2-3 TRBV5-4 TGTGCCAGCAGCAGGGACCGAGGAGAAACAGATACGCAGTATTTT CASSRDRGETDTQYF
TRBD1 NA TRBJ2-5 TRBV25-1 TGTGCCAGCAGTGGGGAACGGACAGGGAAAGAGACCCAGTACTTC CASSGERTGKETQYF
NA NA TRBJ2-3 TRBV7-2 TGTGCCAGCAGCTTGTATCGGCATACGCAGTATTTT CASSLYRHTQYF
TRBD1 NA TRBJ2-1 TRBV4-1 TGCGCCAGCAGCCAAGGGACAGGGGGAAACAATGAGCAGTTCTTC CASSQGTGGNNEQFF
NA NA TRBJ1-1 TRBV6-5 TGTGCCAGCAGTTACTCGAAAGGGCTGAATCCCGGTATGAACACTGAAGCTTTCTTT CASSYSKGLNPGMNTEAFF
NA NA TRBJ1-2 TRBV7-2 TGTGCCAGCAGCTTAATATTCGGTTACTCTGGCTACACCTTC CASSLIFGYSGYTF
NA NA TRBJ1-1 TRBV20-1 TGCAGTGCTAGAGCCCCGCAGGGGTTCGACACTGAAGCTTTCTTT CSARAPQGFDTEAFF
NA NA TRBJ1-2 TRBV12-3/TRBV12-4 TGTGCCAGCAGTTTCCCCAATTGGGCGGGTGACTATGGCTACACCTTC CASSFPNWAGDYGYTF
TRBD2 NA TRBJ2-1 TRBV14 TGTGCCAGCAGCCACCGAGGACTAGCGGACAATGAGCAGTTCTTC CASSHRGLADNEQFF
TRBD1 NA TRBJ1-1 TRBV7-9 TGTGCCAGCAGCGAGGGGACAGAGCGATACTACACTGAAGCTTTCTTT CASSEGTERYYTEAFF
TRBD2 NA TRBJ2-2 TRBV15 TGTGCCACCAGCCGCGGTAGACTAGCGGCAAACACCGGGGAGCTGTTTTTT CATSRGRLAANTGELFF
TRBD2 NA TRBJ2-6 TRBV9 TGTGCCAGCAGCCCTCGGGAGGGGAGTGGGGCCAACGTCCTGACTTTC CASSPREGSGANVLTF
NA NA TRBJ2-2 TRBV28 TGTGCCAGCAGTTTTGGTGGCAGGGGATACACCGGGGAGCTGTTTTTT CASSFGGRGYTGELFF
NA NA TRBJ2-7 TRBV27 TGTGCCAGCAGTTCAACCCGGACAAGGAGCTCCTACGAGCAGTACTTC CASSSTRTRSSYEQYF
NA NA TRBJ2-6 TRBV27 TGTGCCAGCAGTACACCGTTCCCCAACTCTGGGGCCAACGTCCTGACTTTC CASSTPFPNSGANVLTF
NA NA TRBJ2-1 TRBV25-1 TGTGCCAGCAGTGCCCGGGGGAGCTCCTACAATGAGCAGTTCTTC CASSARGSSYNEQFF